Included here is one TCR beta chain sequence, with context. The CDR3 length is 14 residues. Trimming removed 3 bases from V and 2 bases from J; junction bases left unmatched: 2. The V gene's germline CDR1 is MNHNS and CDR2 SASEGT. The source of the sample is a study of blood T cell repertoires in COVID-19. Original methodology: Estimation of nucleated cell counts was performed using reference gene primer amplification. Sequenced by immunoSEQ multiplex PCR; TCRdb stores in-frame clones only, minus some. V, J and clone size derive from that table, while D and trimming were established from the DNA sequence. The sample lists around 150,000 clones, 80% to 90% occurring once.

The chain carries TRBV6-1 and TRBJ2-7; TRBD1 matches at 9 bases. This clonotype was obtained from a man aged 65-85 years with acute or convalescent COVID-19. The sample comprised peripheral blood. The DNA for the CDR3 is TGTGCCAGCAGTGAGACAGGGGGGCCCTACGAGCAGTACTTC. Encoded protein: CASSETGGPYEQYF.